These 21 T cell receptor beta chains came from one sample sequenced in a study of a mutant IDH1 vaccine in newly diagnosed glioma. This sample's time point: week 23, last vaccination. Every vaccination contained 300 ug of the mutant IDH1 20-mer peptide and was paired with topical imiquimod. The table came from immunoSEQ multiplex PCR; TCRdb's copy has only in-frame clones and leaves some out. Here the sample spans about 82,000 clones, about 82% being singletons. These TCRs are of unknown antigen specificity. The material was PBMCs, obtained from a glioma patient whose treatment included an IDH1 peptide vaccine. The origin of the receptors is a young man with glioma. Some clones in this sample may be carry-over from other donors' samples.

There are a few counts of this clone. This chain joins TRBV25-1 and TRBJ1-2; D call uncertain. V lost 3 bases, J lost 8 bases, and 13 bases lay in between. Germline V gene data show CDR1 as MGHDK and CDR2 as SYGVNS. This CDR3 comprises 13 residues. This CDR3 is CASSEAGSGGYTF. CDR3 bases: TGTGCCAGCAGTGAGGCGGGCTCTGGGGGCTACACCTTC.

The J gene is TRBJ1-6, the V gene TRBV6-6; D unresolved. The germline CDR1 and CDR2 sequences are MNHNY and SVGAGI (reference sequence). Trimming took off 6 bases at V and 10 bases at J, with 13 bases between the two ends. This CDR3 is 13 amino acids long. The CDR3, as DNA: TGTGCCAGCAGAAGGGAGGGCGTCTCACCCCTCCACTTT. Amino acid sequence: CASRREGVSPLHF.

The chain joins TRBV6-5 to TRBJ2-2; the D call may be TRBD1 or TRBD2 (6 bases each). CDR1 is MNHEY and CDR2 is SVGAGI in the germline V gene. The CDR3 is made up of 15 amino acids. Trimming removed 7 bases from V and 7 bases from J, with 19 bases in between. CDR3 in DNA: TGTGCCAGCACAATACAGGGAGGTGGTAACGGGGAGCTGTTTTTT. It specifies CASTIQGGGNGELFF.

The chain joins TRBV9 to TRBJ1-2; D unclear. The V gene's germline CDR1 is SGDLS and CDR2 YYNGEE. The CDR3 sequence is 14 residues long. The V end lost 3 bases, the J end lost 4 bases, and 13 bases lay between the germline ends. As DNA, the CDR3 is TGTGCCAGCAGCGCCGGGATGGAAGCCTATGGCTACACCTTC. This translates into CASSAGMEAYGYTF.

V usage is TRBV28 and J usage is TRBJ1-1, with no clear D. V dropped 3 bases and J dropped 1 base, with 12 bases sitting between them. The CDR3 sequence is 15 residues long. Per the germline V gene, CDR1 is MDHEN and CDR2 is SYDVKM. The CDR3, as DNA: TGTGCCAGCAGTTTGCACCCCGGGGAGAACACTGAAGCTTTCTTT. This codes for CASSLHPGENTEAFF.

This rearrangement joins TRBV20-1 to TRBJ1-2, with D unresolved. V shed 4 bases and J shed 6 bases, with 6 bases lying between them. The germline V gene encodes CDR1 DFQATT and CDR2 SNEGSKA (reference sequence). The CDR3 is 10 residues long. The CDR3 sequence: CSAKGHGYTF. The CDR3 DNA reads TGCAGTGCTAAAGGACATGGCTACACCTTC.

This clone was observed a few times. J is TRBJ1-1 and V is TRBV30, with D possibly TRBD1 on 5 matching bases. Germline V gene data show CDR1 as GTSNPN and CDR2 as SVGIG (reference sequence). CDR3 length equals 13 residues. V dropped 2 bases and J dropped 2 bases, with 9 bases sitting between them. The CDR3 loop is CAWSRGRNTEAFF. CDR3 nucleotides: TGTGCCTGGAGTAGGGGAAGAAACACTGAAGCTTTCTTT.

The chain joins TRBV28 to TRBJ1-1; no clear D. There are 14 residues in the CDR3. Trimming took 2 bases from V and 4 from J, leaving 11 bases between them. CDR1 and CDR2 (germline): MDHEN, SYDVKM. The CDR3 sequence is CASSLAGWGTEAFF. CDR3 bases: TGTGCCAGCAGTTTAGCGGGATGGGGCACTGAAGCTTTCTTT.

The V and J genes are TRBV4-2 and TRBJ2-7; 11 nucleotides line up with TRBD2. CDR1 and CDR2 (germline): LGHNA, YNFKEQ. J lost 1 base, V lost 4 bases, and 3 bases had no gene match. The CDR3 consists of 15 residues. The CDR3 sequence is CASSPGLAVSYEQYF. Written as DNA, the CDR3 is TGTGCCAGCAGCCCGGGACTAGCGGTTTCCTACGAGCAGTACTTC.

The chain's CDR3 is CASSYLDSGYEQFF. CDR3 bases: TGTGCCAGCAGTTACCTGGATTCAGGATATGAGCAGTTCTTC. V gene TRBV6-5 combines with J gene TRBJ2-1; D is unresolved. The V gene's germline CDR1 is MNHEY and CDR2 SVGAGI. Trimming cost V 2 bases and J 8 bases, with 13 bases left between them. The CDR3 has 14 amino acids.

The chain employs TRBV6-5 and TRBJ1-6; 9 nucleotides agree with TRBD1. Germline V lookup: CDR1 MNHEY, CDR2 SVGAGI. J gave up 9 bases and V 6 bases, and 6 bases lay outside the gene matches. The CDR3 spans 14 residues. The CDR3 loop reads CASSRRQGGSPLHF. The CDR3 nucleotides are TGTGCCAGCAGCCGCCGACAGGGGGGTTCACCCCTCCACTTT.

This sequence joins TRBV19 and TRBJ2-7, with D perhaps TRBD1 or TRBD2 (5 bases each). The CDR3 has 14 residues. In germline, CDR1 is LNHDA, CDR2 SQIVND (reference sequence). V was trimmed by 7 bases and J by 3 bases, leaving 16 bases between them. CDR3 protein: CASKGSGHNYEQYF. For the CDR3, the DNA is TGTGCCAGTAAGGGCTCGGGGCACAACTACGAGCAGTACTTC.

The J gene is TRBJ2-2, the V gene TRBV5-1, with 10 nucleotides matching TRBD1. The ends lost 4 bases at V and 6 bases at J; junction bases unmatched: 9. The length of the CDR3 is 16 residues. The germline CDR1 and CDR2 sequences are SGHRS and YFSETQ. The DNA for the CDR3 is TGCGCCAGCAGCCCCCCCGGGACAGGGGCTTCCGGGGAGCTGTTTTTT. This encodes CASSPPGTGASGELFF. Using reference TRBV5-1 and TRBJ2-2 for the parts outside the CDR3, the full variable domain is KAGVTQTPRYLIKTRGQQVTLSCSPISGHRSVSWYQQTPGQGLQFLFEYFSETQRNKGNFPGRFSGRQFSNSRSEMNVSTLELGDSALYLCASSPPGTGASGELFFGEGSRLTVL.

This sequence joins TRBV30 and TRBJ1-1, with 9 bases identical to TRBD1. The germline V gene has CDR1 GTSNPN and CDR2 SVGIG (reference sequence). The V gene end was trimmed by 2 bases and the J gene end by 9 bases; junction bases not matched to a gene: 4. The CDR3 covers 12 residues. The CDR3: CAWSTTGGKAFF. Here the CDR3 DNA reads TGTGCCTGGAGTACGACAGGGGGGAAAGCTTTCTTT. The entire variable domain, with the rest obtained from reference TRBV30 and TRBJ1-1, is as follows: SQTIHQWPATLVQPVGSPLSLECTVEGTSNPNLYWYRQAAGRGLQLLFYSVGIGQISSEVPQNLSASRPQDRQFILSSKKLLLSDSGFYLCAWSTTGGKAFFGQGTRLTVV.

The chain couples TRBV7-2 to TRBJ2-7; D might be TRBD1 (6 bases). The CDR3 runs to 14 residues. Germline V lookup: CDR1 SGHTA, CDR2 FQGNSA. V lost 5 bases to trimming and J lost 7 bases, with 18 bases between them. The CDR3 DNA is TGTGCCAGCAGCCATGGACAGTTCGGTAGGGAGCAGTACTTC. Translating gives CASSHGQFGREQYF.

The chain links TRBV19 to TRBJ2-3; 13 nucleotides agree with TRBD2. The V and J ends lost 3 bases and 3 bases, in that order; junction bases with no gene match: 9. This CDR3 is built from 18 residues. CDR1 and CDR2 (germline): LNHDA, SQIVND (reference sequence). The CDR3 sequence is CASSMAPGLAGYTDTQYF. In DNA, the CDR3 is TGTGCCAGTAGTATGGCGCCGGGACTAGCGGGGTATACAGATACGCAGTATTTT.

This sequence joins TRBV6-5 and TRBJ1-4; 8 bases are a match to TRBD1. The CDR3 runs 14 residues. After removal of 5 bases from V and 8 bases from J, the junction contained 7 bases not matched to a gene. Germline values: CDR1 MNHEY, CDR2 SVGAGI. The CDR3 coding sequence is TGTGCCAGCAGTCGGACAGGGCGGGACGAAAAACTGTTTTTT. Translation: CASSRTGRDEKLFF.

The chain is built from TRBV6-5 and TRBJ1-6; 7 nucleotides align to TRBD1. The CDR3 consists of 14 residues. The J segment lost 6 bases and the V segment lost 6 bases, leaving 5 bases of the junction unmatched. The germline CDR1 and CDR2 sequences are MNHEY and SVGAGI. CDR3 coding DNA: TGTGCCAGCAGCCCCGGGACAGCTAATTCACCCCTCCACTTT. Its translation: CASSPGTANSPLHF.

The rearrangement links TRBV2 to TRBJ2-3; 10 bases agree with TRBD2. This CDR3 has 15 residues. V lost 8 bases to trimming and J lost 2 bases; unmatched junction nucleotides: 7. The germline gives CDR1 SNHLY, CDR2 FYNNEI. CDR3 in DNA: TGTGCCAGCGACAAGAGCGGGAGGGCCACAGATACGCAGTATTTT. Translated, it gives CASDKSGRATDTQYF.

This clone was picked up one time. The CDR3 here is CASSQGTSQETQYF. The CDR3 DNA follows: TGTGCCAGCAGCCAAGGGACTTCCCAAGAGACCCAGTACTTC. This chain connects TRBV4-2 to TRBJ2-5; D might be TRBD2 (5 bases). The CDR3 runs to 14 residues. CDR1 is LGHNA and CDR2 is YNFKEQ in the germline V gene. Between the trimmed V and J ends, which lost 1 base and 1 base, there was a span of 7 bases.

The rearrangement joins TRBV9 to TRBJ2-2; maybe TRBD2 (5 bases). The CDR3 is 16 amino acids. Germline-derived CDR1 and CDR2 are SGDLS and YYNGEE. The V end lost 0 bases, the J end lost 3 bases, and 12 bases lay between the germline ends. Here the CDR3 reads CASSVVVGEYTGELFF. CDR3 in DNA: TGTGCCAGCAGCGTAGTAGTGGGAGAGTACACCGGGGAGCTGTTTTTT.